This T cell receptor beta chain was retrieved from a study of shared clonotypes between healthy human individuals. Assay: immunoSEQ multiplex PCR; the TCRdb copy retains only in-frame clones and omits some. The table records 2 million to 3 million clones, 80% to 95% of them present only once. Only Caucasian adults living in Nashville, Tennessee made up the donor group. The CD4+ fraction was divided into a CD45RA+ naive subset and a CD45RA-negative memory subset. The sequence came from a man aged 18 to 30 in good health. Some clones in this sample may be carry-over from other donors' samples. The source material was naive CD4+ T cells from PBMCs. The subset is: CD45RA+ positively selected.

The CDR3 here is CASSGGDRVTYGYTF. The CDR3, as DNA: TGTGCCAGCAGCGGCGGGGACAGGGTGACGTATGGCTACACCTTC. The chain combines TRBV5-4 with TRBJ1-2; 9 bases are shared with TRBD1. The CDR3 runs to 15 residues. Germline V gives CDR1 SGHNT, CDR2 YYREEE (reference sequence). V gave up 4 bases and J gave up 5 bases; unmatched junction bases: 9.